A selection of T cell receptor beta chains follows, all from one sample in a study of cytomegalovirus exposure and HLA in healthy donors. The data were produced by immunoSEQ multiplex PCR, yet TCRdb's version contains in-frame clones alone and is incomplete. The sample comprises about 110,000 clones, over 75% of which are singletons, and over 1.3% rests with the top ten. The sequencing input was PBMCs. These receptors all stem from a woman aged 25-40 years in good health and CMV-seropositive. Both conserved end residues are part of each CDR3. The D gene is left open where the match is weak. Clone size, where shown, is once, few, many, or a class for clones that have expanded.

abundance: -; d_gene: -; v_gene: TRBV7-3; j_gene: TRBJ2-5; CDR3nt: TGTGCCAGCAGCTCTGATGAGGGACTGACCCAGTACTTC; CDR3aa: CASSSDEGLTQYF
abundance: -; d_gene: -; v_gene: TRBV7-2; j_gene: TRBJ1-2; CDR3nt: TGTGCCAGCAGCTTAGCGGGGGGCTATGGCTACACCTTC; CDR3aa: CASSLAGGYGYTF
abundance: -; d_gene: TRBD2; v_gene: TRBV6-6; j_gene: TRBJ2-7; CDR3nt: TGTGCCAGCAGTAGGACTAGGAGCTACGAGCAGTACTTC; CDR3aa: CASSRTRSYEQYF
abundance: -; d_gene: TRBD1; v_gene: TRBV6-5; j_gene: TRBJ1-2; CDR3nt: TGTGCCAGTCGAGGGACAGCCAACTATGGCTACACCTTC; CDR3aa: CASRGTANYGYTF
abundance: -; d_gene: -; v_gene: TRBV11-2; j_gene: TRBJ2-7; CDR3nt: TGTGCCAGCAGCCGCAGTACTAGTCTCTTAATCGAGCAGTACTTC; CDR3aa: CASSRSTSLLIEQYF
abundance: once; d_gene: TRBD2; v_gene: TRBV6-5; j_gene: TRBJ2-7; CDR3nt: TGTGCCAGCAGTTACCTCCCAGCGGGAGGGCCGGTCGAGCAGTACTTC; CDR3aa: CASSYLPAGGPVEQYF
abundance: -; d_gene: -; v_gene: TRBV7-7; j_gene: TRBJ2-1; CDR3nt: TGTGCCAGCAGCCCCGAGGCAGTCTCCTACAATGAGCAGTTCTTC; CDR3aa: CASSPEAVSYNEQFF
abundance: -; d_gene: -; v_gene: TRBV6-5; j_gene: TRBJ1-1; CDR3nt: TGTGCCAGCAGTAACGGGGTGAACACTGAAGCTTTCTTT; CDR3aa: CASSNGVNTEAFF
abundance: -; d_gene: -; v_gene: TRBV19; j_gene: TRBJ1-5; CDR3nt: TGTGCCAGTAAACATTATAGCAATCAGCCCCAGCATTTT; CDR3aa: CASKHYSNQPQHF
abundance: once; d_gene: -; v_gene: TRBV19; j_gene: TRBJ2-1; CDR3nt: TGTGCCAGTACCCCGACGTGGAGCTACAATGAGCAGTTCTTC; CDR3aa: CASTPTWSYNEQFF
abundance: -; d_gene: TRBD1; v_gene: TRBV19; j_gene: TRBJ1-1; CDR3nt: TGTGCCAGTAGTCGACAGGGGAAGAACACTGAAGCTTTCTTT; CDR3aa: CASSRQGKNTEAFF
abundance: -; d_gene: -; v_gene: TRBV28; j_gene: TRBJ2-5; CDR3nt: TGTGCCAGCAGTACGGGGTACCAAGAGACCCAGTACTTC; CDR3aa: CASSTGYQETQYF
abundance: -; d_gene: TRBD2; v_gene: TRBV5-1; j_gene: TRBJ2-2; CDR3nt: TGCGCCAGCAGCTTGCTAGCGGGTAACACCGGGGAGCTGTTTTTT; CDR3aa: CASSLLAGNTGELFF
abundance: once; d_gene: -; v_gene: TRBV28; j_gene: TRBJ2-1; CDR3nt: TGTGCCAGCAGTCCCTGGGAAACAGGAAACAATGAGCAGTTCTTC; CDR3aa: CASSPWETGNNEQFF